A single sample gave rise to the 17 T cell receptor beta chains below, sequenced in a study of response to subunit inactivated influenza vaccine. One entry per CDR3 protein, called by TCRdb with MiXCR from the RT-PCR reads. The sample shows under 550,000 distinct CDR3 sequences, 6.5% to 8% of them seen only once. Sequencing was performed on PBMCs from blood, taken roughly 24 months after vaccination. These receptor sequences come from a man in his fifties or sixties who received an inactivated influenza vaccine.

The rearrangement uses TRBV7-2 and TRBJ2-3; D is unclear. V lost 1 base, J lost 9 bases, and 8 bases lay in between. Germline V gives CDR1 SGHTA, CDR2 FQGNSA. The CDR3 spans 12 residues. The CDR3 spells CASSLDTPTQYF. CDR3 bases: TGTGCCAGCAGCTTAGACACCCCCACGCAGTATTTT.

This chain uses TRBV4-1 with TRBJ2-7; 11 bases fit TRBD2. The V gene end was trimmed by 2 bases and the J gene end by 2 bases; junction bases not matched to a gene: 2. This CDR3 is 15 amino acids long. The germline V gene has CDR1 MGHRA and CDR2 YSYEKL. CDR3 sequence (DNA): TGCGCCAGCAGCCAAATTAGCGGGGGGGCCTACGAGCAGTACTTC. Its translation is CASSQISGGAYEQYF.

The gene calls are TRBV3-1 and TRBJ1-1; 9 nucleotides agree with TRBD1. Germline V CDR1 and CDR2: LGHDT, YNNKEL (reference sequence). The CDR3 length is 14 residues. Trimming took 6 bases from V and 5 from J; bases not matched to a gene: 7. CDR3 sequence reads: CASSRIGTGTEAFF. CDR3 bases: TGTGCCAGCAGTCGTATCGGGACAGGGACTGAAGCTTTCTTT.

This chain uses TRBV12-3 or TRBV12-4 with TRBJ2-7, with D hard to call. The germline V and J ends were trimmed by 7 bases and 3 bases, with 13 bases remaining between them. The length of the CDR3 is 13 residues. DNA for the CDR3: TGTGCCAGCACCCCAAGGGCCAACTACGAGCAGTACTTC. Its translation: CASTPRANYEQYF.

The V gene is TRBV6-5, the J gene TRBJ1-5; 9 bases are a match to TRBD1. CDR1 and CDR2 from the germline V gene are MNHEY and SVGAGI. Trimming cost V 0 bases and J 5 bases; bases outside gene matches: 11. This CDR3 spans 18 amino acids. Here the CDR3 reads CASSYSTGTGKVYQPQHF. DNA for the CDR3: TGTGCCAGCAGTTACTCAACCGGGACAGGGAAAGTCTATCAGCCCCAGCATTTT.

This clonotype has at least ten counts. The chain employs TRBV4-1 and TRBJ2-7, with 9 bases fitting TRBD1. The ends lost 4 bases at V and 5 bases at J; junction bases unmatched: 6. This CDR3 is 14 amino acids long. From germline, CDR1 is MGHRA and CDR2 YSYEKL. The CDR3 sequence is CASSPRTGVDEQYF. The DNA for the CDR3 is TGCGCCAGCAGCCCTCGGACAGGGGTGGACGAGCAGTACTTC.

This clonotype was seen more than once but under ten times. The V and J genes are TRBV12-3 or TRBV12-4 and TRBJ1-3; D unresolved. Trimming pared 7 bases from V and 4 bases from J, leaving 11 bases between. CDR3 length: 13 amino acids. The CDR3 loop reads CASNPRGGNTIYF. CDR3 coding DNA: TGTGCCAGCAACCCCCGTGGGGGAAACACCATATATTTT.

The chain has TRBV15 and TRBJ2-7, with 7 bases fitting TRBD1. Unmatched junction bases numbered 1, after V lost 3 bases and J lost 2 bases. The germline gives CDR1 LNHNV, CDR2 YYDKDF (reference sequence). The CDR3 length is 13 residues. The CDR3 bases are TGTGCCACCAGCAGGGACAGGACCTACGAGCAGTACTTC. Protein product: CATSRDRTYEQYF.

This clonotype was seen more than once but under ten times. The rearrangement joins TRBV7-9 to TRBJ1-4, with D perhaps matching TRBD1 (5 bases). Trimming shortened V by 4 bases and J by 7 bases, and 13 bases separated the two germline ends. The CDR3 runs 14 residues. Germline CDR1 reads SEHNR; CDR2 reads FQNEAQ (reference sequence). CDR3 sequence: CASSSVGASEKLFF. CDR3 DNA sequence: TGTGCCAGCAGCTCCGTCGGGGCTAGTGAAAAACTGTTTTTT.

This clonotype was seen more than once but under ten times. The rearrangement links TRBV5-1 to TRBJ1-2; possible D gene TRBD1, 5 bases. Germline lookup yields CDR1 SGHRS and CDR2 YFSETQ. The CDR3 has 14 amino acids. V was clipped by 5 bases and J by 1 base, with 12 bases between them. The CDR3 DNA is TGCGCCAGCAGTAGGGGCAGCTTTAACTATGGCTACACCTTC. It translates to CASSRGSFNYGYTF.

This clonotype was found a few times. The CDR3: CSGVAYGFQETQYF. The CDR3 bases are TGCAGTGGGGTAGCGTATGGTTTTCAAGAGACCCAGTACTTC. This chain links TRBV20-1 with TRBJ2-5; maybe TRBD2 (5 bases). Trimming removed 7 bases at V and 2 bases at J, with 17 bases between. This CDR3 is 14 amino acids long. CDR1 DFQATT and CDR2 SNEGSKA come from the germline V gene (reference sequence).

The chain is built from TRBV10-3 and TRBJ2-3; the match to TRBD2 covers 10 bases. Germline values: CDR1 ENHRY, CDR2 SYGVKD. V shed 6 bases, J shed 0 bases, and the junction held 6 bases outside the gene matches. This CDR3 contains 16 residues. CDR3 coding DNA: TGTGCCATCAGCGAACTAGCGGGGTTTAGCACAGATACGCAGTATTTT. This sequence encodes CAISELAGFSTDTQYF.

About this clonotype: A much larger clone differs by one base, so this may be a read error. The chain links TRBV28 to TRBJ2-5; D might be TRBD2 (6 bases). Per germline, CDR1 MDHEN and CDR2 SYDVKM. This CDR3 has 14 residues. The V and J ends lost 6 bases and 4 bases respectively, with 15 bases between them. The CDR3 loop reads CASSVAGSGETQYF. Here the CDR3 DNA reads TGTGCCAGCAGCGTTGCGGGGAGCGGAGAGACCCAGTACTTC.

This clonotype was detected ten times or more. The CDR3 spells CSVEIAGGYYNEQFF. The CDR3 nucleotides are TGCAGCGTTGAAATTGCGGGCGGCTACTACAATGAGCAGTTCTTC. The chain is built from TRBV29-1 and TRBJ2-1; D possibly corresponds to TRBD2 (5 bases). The CDR3 is 15 residues long. CDR1 SQVTM and CDR2 ANQGSEA come from the germline V gene. Trimming pared 2 bases from V and 3 bases from J, leaving 14 bases between.

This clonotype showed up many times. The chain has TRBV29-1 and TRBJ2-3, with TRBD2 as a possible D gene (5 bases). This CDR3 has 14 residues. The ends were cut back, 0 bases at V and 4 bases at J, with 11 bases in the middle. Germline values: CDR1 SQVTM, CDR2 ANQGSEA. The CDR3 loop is CSVEDPEDADTQYF. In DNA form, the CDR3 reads TGCAGCGTTGAAGATCCGGAGGACGCAGATACGCAGTATTTT.

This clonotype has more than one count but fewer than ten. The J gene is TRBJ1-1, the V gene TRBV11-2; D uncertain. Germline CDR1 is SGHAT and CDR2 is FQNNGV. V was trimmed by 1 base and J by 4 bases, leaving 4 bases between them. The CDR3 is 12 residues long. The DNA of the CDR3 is TGTGCCAGCAGCTTAGCTCCCACTGAAGCTTTCTTT. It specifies CASSLAPTEAFF.

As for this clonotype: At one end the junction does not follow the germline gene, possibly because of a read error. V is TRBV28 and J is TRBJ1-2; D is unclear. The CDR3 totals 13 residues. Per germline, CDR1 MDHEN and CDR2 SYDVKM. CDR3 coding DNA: TGCGCCAGCAGCCTTTACAGCAACTATGGCTACACCTTC. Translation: CASSLYSNYGYTF.